Following are 4 T cell receptor beta chains from one sample sequenced in a study of blood T cell repertoires in COVID-19. Some clones are missing from TCRdb's copy, which holds only in-frame ones; the method was immunoSEQ multiplex PCR. The data hold approximately 250,000 clones, with approximately 88% observed a single time. Sequencing was done on a sample of PBMCs or T cells enriched from blood (not recorded which). All receptors come from a woman in her thirties or forties with acute COVID-19.

The chain joins TRBV7-2 to TRBJ1-1, with D maybe TRBD1 (6 bases). Germline CDR1 is SGHTA and CDR2 is FQGNSA. V was pared by 5 bases and J by 2 bases, with 18 bases between. The CDR3 length is 16 residues. This CDR3 reads CASSALNYRDNTEAFF. The DNA of the CDR3 is TGTGCCAGCAGCGCATTGAATTACAGGGATAACACTGAAGCTTTCTTT.

The table lists this clone with a count of one. The chain uses TRBV5-5 and TRBJ2-7; D is possibly TRBD1 (5 bases). Trimming took 3 bases from V and 3 from J, leaving 16 bases between them. The CDR3 is made up of 15 amino acids. Germline loops: CDR1 SGHKS, CDR2 YYEKEE (reference sequence). This CDR3 reads CASSYAPGKSYEQYF. Here the CDR3 DNA reads TGTGCCAGCAGCTACGCCCCAGGGAAAAGCTACGAGCAGTACTTC.

This chain links TRBV19 with TRBJ2-1; 10 bases line up with TRBD2. The CDR3 sequence is 16 residues long. Germline assignment: CDR1 LNHDA and CDR2 SQIVND (reference sequence). The ends lost 4 bases at V and 1 base at J; junction bases unmatched: 4. The CDR3 bases are TGTGCCAGTAGTACGCTAGCGGGAGCATCCTACAATGAGCAGTTCTTC. Encoded protein: CASSTLAGASYNEQFF.

The chain uses TRBV28 and TRBJ2-1; TRBD2 matches at 11 bases. The CDR3 loop spans 15 amino acids. Per germline, CDR1 MDHEN and CDR2 SYDVKM. V lost 6 bases, J lost 7 bases, and 8 bases stayed unmatched. The CDR3 nucleotides are TGTGCCAGCAGCACTAGCGGGAGTAGAGGAAATGAGCAGTTCTTC. Amino acids: CASSTSGSRGNEQFF.